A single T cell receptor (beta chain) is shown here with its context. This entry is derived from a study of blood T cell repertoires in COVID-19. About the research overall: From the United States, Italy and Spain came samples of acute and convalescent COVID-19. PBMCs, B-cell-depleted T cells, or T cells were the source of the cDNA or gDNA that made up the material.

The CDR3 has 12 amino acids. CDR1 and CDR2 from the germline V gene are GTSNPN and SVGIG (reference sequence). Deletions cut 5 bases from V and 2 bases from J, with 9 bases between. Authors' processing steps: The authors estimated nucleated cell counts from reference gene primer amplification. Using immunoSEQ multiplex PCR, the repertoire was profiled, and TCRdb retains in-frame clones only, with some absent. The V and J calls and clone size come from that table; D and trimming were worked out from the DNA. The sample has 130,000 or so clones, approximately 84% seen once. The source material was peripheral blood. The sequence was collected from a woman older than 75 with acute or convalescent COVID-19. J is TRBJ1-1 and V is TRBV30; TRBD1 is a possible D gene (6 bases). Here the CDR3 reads CAWGGLNTEAFF. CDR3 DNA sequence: TGTGCCTGGGGGGGGCTCAACACTGAAGCTTTCTTT.